This paragraph reports one TCR beta chain. No antigen is known for it. J gave up 5 bases and V 2 bases, and 8 bases lay outside the gene matches. The CDR3 spans 15 residues. Per the germline V gene, CDR1 is MDHEN and CDR2 is SYDVKM. These data come from a study of T cell responses to AZD1222 COVID-19 vaccine. Whole-study findings and limits: Mapped onto spike, vaccine-associated CD4 TCRs spanned it and were dominant at 160-218 and 743-854. After the peak T cell response, and only then, were repertoires sampled.

Clones were sequenced by immunoSEQ multiplex PCR, and TCRdb holds only the in-frame ones, with some missing. The repertoire holds 100,000 to 150,000 clones, with over 75% as singletons. The receptor was isolated from an adult in good health. V gene TRBV28 combines with J gene TRBJ1-2, with 7 bases aligning to TRBD1. Sequencing used peripheral blood, obtained on day 0 of AZD1222 vaccination. CDR3 in DNA: TGTGCCAGCAGTTTAGGAGGGGGCCTAGGTTATGGCTACACCTTC. It is translated as CASSLGGGLGYGYTF.